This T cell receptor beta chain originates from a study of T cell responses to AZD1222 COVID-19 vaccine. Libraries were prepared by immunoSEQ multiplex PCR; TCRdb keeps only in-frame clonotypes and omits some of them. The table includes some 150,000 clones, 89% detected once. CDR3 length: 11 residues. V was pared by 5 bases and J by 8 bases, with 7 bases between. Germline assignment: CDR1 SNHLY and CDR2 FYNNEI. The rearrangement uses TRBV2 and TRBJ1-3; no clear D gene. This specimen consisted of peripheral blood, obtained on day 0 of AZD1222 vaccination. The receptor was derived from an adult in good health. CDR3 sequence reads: CASSRSYTIYF. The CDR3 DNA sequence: TGTGCCAGCAGTCGGAGTTACACCATATATTTT.